This T cell receptor beta chain was recorded in a study of T cell responses to AZD1222 COVID-19 vaccine. Whole-study context: The study pooled second doses at about 4 or about 12 weeks.

Sequenced by immunoSEQ multiplex PCR; TCRdb stores in-frame clones only, minus some. The data show approximately 150,000 clones, around 93% seen once. A remark on this clone: The antigen is unknown.

Study conclusions and caveats: After two AZD1222 doses, spike-specific TCR breadth and depth rose versus day 0. Nearly half of spike-specific TCRs reportedly target unmutated variant regions. There were vaccine-associated CD4 TCRs across spike, dominant at 160-218 and 743-854.

The CDR3 sequence is 16 residues long. V shed 0 bases and J 1 base; nucleotides not matched to a gene: 2. CDR1 and CDR2 (germline): SGHTA, FQGNSA. This chain connects TRBV7-2 to TRBJ2-5; 10 bases map to TRBD2. The sequence was collected from an adult in good health. The input for sequencing was peripheral blood, taken on day 0 of AZD1222 vaccination. The CDR3 sequence: CASSLASGGGQETQYF. The DNA for the CDR3 is TGTGCCAGCAGCTTAGCGAGCGGGGGGGGCCAAGAGACCCAGTACTTC. Variable domain in full (rest from reference TRBV7-2 and TRBJ2-5): GAGVSQSPSNKVTEKGKDVELRCDPISGHTALYWYRQSLGQGLEFLIYFQGNSAPDKSGLPSDRFSAERTGGSVSTLTIQRTQQEDSAVYLCASSLASGGGQETQYFGPGTRLLVL.